These 26 T cell receptor beta chains originate from one sample sequenced in a study of Ad26.COV2.S vaccination and SARS-CoV-2 variants. Sample treatment: some 20 received Ad26.COV2.S at low or high dose, single or two shots; 5 received placebo; per-sample allocation not given. Material that was analyzed had been drawn on day 63 after the first vaccine or placebo injection. Generated by immunoSEQ multiplex PCR, the TCRdb table keeps only in-frame clones and is missing some. The data show about 410,000 clones, about nine tenths seen once. The sequencing used peripheral blood, collected in a trial of Ad26.COV2.S vaccine versus placebo. Every receptor here comes from a person aged 18-60 years who received the Ad26.COV2.S COVID-19 vaccine or a placebo.

This clone has just one count. V and J are TRBV7-9 and TRBJ2-3, with 9 bases aligning to TRBD2. Trimming cost V 1 base and J 3 bases; bases outside gene matches: 2. CDR3 size: 15 residues. Germline CDR1 and CDR2: SEHNR and FQNEAQ (reference sequence). Written as DNA, the CDR3 is TGTGCCAGCAGCTTAGGGACTAGCGTTACAGATACGCAGTATTTT. This gives the protein CASSLGTSVTDTQYF. Based on the CDR3 plus reference TRBV7-9 and TRBJ2-3, the full variable domain is DTGVSQNPRHKITKRGQNVTFRCDPISEHNRLYWYRQTLGQGPEFLTYFQNEAQLEKSRLLSDRFSAERPKGSFSTLEIQRTEQGDSAMYLCASSLGTSVTDTQYFGPGTRLTVL.

The chain combines TRBV6-5 with TRBJ2-7; D may be TRBD2 (6 bases). The CDR3 length is 15 residues. From germline, CDR1 is MNHEY and CDR2 SVGAGI. V dropped 2 bases and J dropped 4 bases, with 15 bases sitting between them. CDR3 sequence: CASSYRLGGRYEQYF. CDR3 nucleotide sequence: TGTGCCAGCAGTTACCGCCTGGGAGGACGATACGAGCAGTACTTC.

The genes are TRBV18 and TRBJ1-5; TRBD1 is a possible D gene (6 bases). Trimming pared 6 bases from V and 5 bases from J, leaving 11 bases between. The CDR3 length is 13 residues. Germline CDR1 is KGHSH and CDR2 is LQKENI. The CDR3 coding sequence is TGTGCCAGCTCCCAGGGGAGGGATCAGCCCCAGCATTTT. Its protein is CASSQGRDQPQHF.

This sequence joins TRBV4-1 and TRBJ2-1; tentatively, D is TRBD1 (5 bases). From germline, CDR1 is MGHRA and CDR2 YSYEKL. V lost 0 bases to trimming and J lost 5 bases, with 17 bases between them. The CDR3 runs 17 residues. CDR3 protein: CASSQEPPGWGNNEQFF. In DNA form, the CDR3 reads TGCGCCAGCAGCCAAGAACCCCCAGGGTGGGGTAACAATGAGCAGTTCTTC.

The chain combines TRBV30 with TRBJ1-5, with D uncertain. The V end was cut by 0 bases, the J end by 3 bases, with 9 bases between. The CDR3 consists of 14 residues. Germline values: CDR1 GTSNPN, CDR2 SVGIG (reference sequence). In DNA form, the CDR3 reads TGTGCCTGGAGTGTGGCGGCGCCCAATCAGCCCCAGCATTTT. Translation gives CAWSVAAPNQPQHF.

V usage is TRBV6-6 and J usage is TRBJ1-4, with D possibly TRBD1 on 6 matching bases. Germline V lookup: CDR1 MNHNY, CDR2 SVGAGI (reference sequence). This CDR3 spans 14 amino acids. V lost 5 bases, J lost 8 bases, and 15 bases lay in between. DNA of the CDR3: TGTGCCAGCAGTCGACAGGAATCAGAGGAAAAACTGTTTTTT. It codes for CASSRQESEEKLFF.

The chain combines TRBV5-1 with TRBJ1-3, with TRBD1 matching over 9 bases. CDR1 is SGHRS and CDR2 is YFSETQ in the germline V gene. V shed 4 bases, J shed 4 bases, and the junction held 6 bases outside the gene matches. This CDR3 region has 15 residues. The CDR3 loop is CASSLGTGSGNTIYF. The DNA of the CDR3 is TGCGCCAGCAGCCTGGGGACAGGGTCCGGAAACACCATATATTTT.

V gene TRBV11-1 combines with J gene TRBJ1-6; D is ambiguous. From germline, CDR1 is SGHAT and CDR2 FQDESV (reference sequence). V shed 0 bases and J shed 10 bases, with 10 bases lying between them. There are 14 residues in the CDR3. CDR3 nucleotide sequence: TGTGCCAGCAGCTTAGCCGGTGTAAACTCACCCCTCCACTTT. Translation gives CASSLAGVNSPLHF.

V usage is TRBV27 and J usage is TRBJ1-1, with a weak D call TRBD1 (5 bases). This CDR3 contains 13 residues. Germline V CDR1 and CDR2: MNHEY, SMNVEV (reference sequence). V shed 3 bases and J shed 9 bases, with 14 bases lying between them. CDR3 amino acids: CASSLGQANKAFF. The CDR3 DNA reads TGTGCCAGCAGTTTGGGGCAGGCTAATAAAGCTTTCTTT.

V gene TRBV5-1 combines with J gene TRBJ1-4; possibly TRBD1 for D (5 bases). Deletions cut 5 bases from V and 0 bases from J, with 20 bases between. Germline V gene data show CDR1 as SGHRS and CDR2 as YFSETQ. The CDR3 loop spans 18 amino acids. CDR3 coding DNA: TGCGCCAGCAGATTCGGTACGATCGGGGACGCAACTAATGAAAAACTGTTTTTT. This sequence encodes CASRFGTIGDATNEKLFF.

The gene calls are TRBV6-5 and TRBJ2-1, with D uncertain. The germline V gene has CDR1 MNHEY and CDR2 SVGAGI. Trimming took off 5 bases at V and 7 bases at J, with 6 bases between the two ends. The CDR3 has 11 amino acids. DNA of the CDR3: TGTGCCAGCAGTCCCCTGAATGAGCAGTTCTTC. Protein sequence: CASSPLNEQFF.

V usage is TRBV4-1 and J usage is TRBJ1-4; TRBD1 might be the D (5 bases). Germline values: CDR1 MGHRA, CDR2 YSYEKL. V was pared by 2 bases and J by 7 bases, with 17 bases between. The CDR3 contains 16 residues. CDR3 in amino acids: CASSQPARRAAEKLFF. In DNA form, the CDR3 reads TGCGCCAGCAGCCAACCGGCCCGCAGGGCGGCTGAAAAACTGTTTTTT.

This sequence joins TRBV6-1 and TRBJ1-4; the match to TRBD1 covers 7 bases. Germline trimming cut 5 bases from V and 8 bases from J; bases unmatched to any gene: 8. This CDR3 is built from 14 residues. Germline V CDR1 and CDR2: MNHNS, SASEGT. The CDR3, as DNA: TGTGCCAGCAGTTTGACAGGGACGAAGGAAAAACTGTTTTTT. This sequence encodes CASSLTGTKEKLFF.

V is TRBV28 and J is TRBJ1-6, with D possibly TRBD1 on 5 matching bases. The germline V gene encodes CDR1 MDHEN and CDR2 SYDVKM. With 2 bases removed from V and 5 bases from J, the gap between germline ends came to 13 bases. The CDR3 has 16 amino acids. The CDR3 nucleotides are TGTGCCAGCAGTTTAGGAGGGGTACTGAATAATTCACCCCTCCACTTT. It is translated as CASSLGGVLNNSPLHF.

DNA for the CDR3: TGCGCCAGCAGCAGCACAGGGGGCGCCCAAAATGAAAAACTGTTTTTT. Protein product: CASSSTGGAQNEKLFF. This chain links TRBV5-1 with TRBJ1-4, with TRBD1 matching 9 bases. This CDR3 is built from 16 residues. The V segment lost 4 bases and the J segment 5 bases; nucleotides outside the gene matches: 9. Germline V gives CDR1 SGHRS, CDR2 YFSETQ.

This chain joins TRBV18 and TRBJ1-2; D call uncertain. Germline V gives CDR1 KGHSH, CDR2 LQKENI. The V end lost 3 bases, the J end lost 8 bases, and 16 bases lay between the germline ends. The CDR3 length is 14 residues. The CDR3 nucleotides are TGTGCCAGCTCACCCGCCCTGCGGGGAGGCGGCTACACCTTC. This encodes CASSPALRGGGYTF. Drawing the rest from reference TRBV18 and TRBJ1-2, the complete variable domain is NAGVMQNPRHLVRRRGQEARLRCSPMKGHSHVYWYRQLPEEGLKFMVYLQKENIIDESGMPKERFSAEFPKEGPSILRIQQVVRGDSAAYFCASSPALRGGGYTFGSGTRLTVV.

The chain employs TRBV5-4 and TRBJ2-1; D is perhaps TRBD1 (5 bases). V dropped 4 bases and J dropped 0 bases, with 11 bases sitting between them. This CDR3 is built from 15 residues. Germline V gene data show CDR1 as SGHNT and CDR2 as YYREEE (reference sequence). As DNA, the CDR3 is TGTGCCAGCAGCCCGGACACAAACTCCTACAATGAGCAGTTCTTC. Protein product: CASSPDTNSYNEQFF.

The chain has TRBV7-6 and TRBJ1-1, with a weak D call TRBD1 (6 bases). Trimming pared 0 bases from V and 3 bases from J, leaving 11 bases between. CDR1 is SGHVS and CDR2 is FNYEAQ in the germline V gene. The CDR3 length is 15 residues. This CDR3 reads CASSLAQGGYTEAFF. CDR3 nucleotides: TGTGCCAGCAGCTTAGCGCAAGGGGGATACACTGAAGCTTTCTTT. Supplemented by reference TRBV7-6 and TRBJ1-1, the full variable domain reads GAGVSQSPRYKVTKRGQDVALRCDPISGHVSLYWYRQALGQGPEFLTYFNYEAQQDKSGLPNDRFSAERPEGSISTLTIQRTEQRDSAMYRCASSLAQGGYTEAFFGQGTRLTVV.

The chain carries TRBV11-2 and TRBJ2-7; perhaps TRBD2 as D (7 bases). Trimming removed 1 base at V and 2 bases at J, with 15 bases between. The germline gives CDR1 SGHAT, CDR2 FQNNGV. CDR3 length: 16 residues. CDR3 coding DNA: TGTGCCAGCAGCTTAGTGCGGGGGCCGACTCCCTACGAGCAGTACTTC. This encodes CASSLVRGPTPYEQYF.

The CDR3 region has the DNA TGTGCCAGCAGCTTAGTGAGAGGAGACGGGGAGCTGTTTTTT. It is translated as CASSLVRGDGELFF. The J gene is TRBJ2-2, the V gene TRBV11-2, with D unresolved. The CDR3 consists of 14 residues. In germline, CDR1 is SGHAT, CDR2 FQNNGV. With 1 base removed from V and 7 bases from J, the gap between germline ends came to 10 bases.

The chain is built from TRBV4-1 and TRBJ1-1; a weak D match, TRBD1 (5 bases). Germline values: CDR1 MGHRA, CDR2 YSYEKL. The V end was cut by 5 bases, the J end by 3 bases, with 10 bases between. The CDR3 contains 13 residues. For the CDR3, the DNA is TGCGCCAGCAGCTCCGACAGAGACACTGAAGCTTTCTTT. Translation: CASSSDRDTEAFF.

The DNA of the CDR3 is TGCGCCAGCAGCACCGGACAGAAGAACACTGAAGCTTTCTTT. Amino acid sequence: CASSTGQKNTEAFF. The V gene is TRBV5-1, the J gene TRBJ1-1; a possible D gene is TRBD1 (6 bases). The V gene's germline CDR1 is SGHRS and CDR2 YFSETQ. This CDR3 is built from 14 residues. The V end lost 4 bases, the J end lost 1 base, and 11 bases lay between the germline ends.

In this sample, this clone turned up a few times. The CDR3 DNA reads as TGCAGCGTTGAAGATCTAGGCAACTATGGCTACACCTTC. Residues: CSVEDLGNYGYTF. The V call is TRBV29-1, the J call TRBJ1-2; D remains unclear. The CDR3 covers 13 residues. Germline lookup yields CDR1 SQVTM and CDR2 ANQGSEA. Trimming stripped 0 bases from V and 2 bases from J, with 7 bases between.

A few counts support this clone. This chain uses TRBV7-9 with TRBJ1-1; weak D call: TRBD1 (5 bases). The V end lost 7 bases, the J end lost 3 bases, and 15 bases lay between the germline ends. This CDR3 has 14 amino acids. Germline V gives CDR1 SEHNR, CDR2 FQNEAQ (reference sequence). For the CDR3, the DNA is TGTGCCAGCACCCTCTTGCTGGGGGACACTGAAGCTTTCTTT. This gives the protein CASTLLLGDTEAFF.

J is TRBJ1-1 and V is TRBV15; TRBD1 matches at 8 bases. Losses at the gene ends were 8 bases for V and 1 base for J; bases not matched to a gene: 6. This CDR3 comprises 14 residues. In germline, CDR1 is LNHNV, CDR2 YYDKDF (reference sequence). This CDR3 reads CATSPGGPNTEAFF. The CDR3 coding sequence is TGTGCCACCTCCCCAGGGGGCCCGAACACTGAAGCTTTCTTT. Based on the CDR3 plus reference TRBV15 and TRBJ1-1, the full variable domain is DAMVIQNPRYQVTQFGKPVTLSCSQTLNHNVMYWYQQKSSQAPKLLFHYYDKDFNNEADTPDNFQSRRPNTSFCFLDIRSPGLGDTAMYLCATSPGGPNTEAFFGQGTRLTVV.

The rearrangement uses TRBV2 and TRBJ2-3, with 7 bases aligning to TRBD2. Germline CDR1 and CDR2: SNHLY and FYNNEI. Losses at the gene ends were 10 bases for V and 6 bases for J; bases not matched to a gene: 10. CDR3 length: 13 amino acids. The CDR3 protein is CATGGSLPDTQYF. In DNA form, the CDR3 reads TGTGCCACCGGGGGGTCTTTACCGGATACGCAGTATTTT.